This section outlines one T cell receptor beta chain sequence together with its context. Its matching antigen is unknown. The junction had 12 bases not matched to a gene; V was cut back by 2 bases and J by 7 bases. The CDR3 totals 16 residues. Per germline, CDR1 SGDLS and CDR2 YYNGEE. Here immunoSEQ multiplex PCR was the method, and the copy in TCRdb shows in-frame clones only, minus some. The profile shows roughly 50,000 clones, 90% to 95% of them singletons. The sample originates from a study of cytomegalovirus exposure and HLA in healthy donors. Findings and caveats of the study: As confirmed in vitro, a few CMV-associated chains were specific for CMV antigens. In the roughly 120 validation repertoires, a later analysis found that first-cohort TCR clusters tended to co-occur. Reports indicated that the classifier achieved high specificity and sensitivity in diagnosing cytomegalovirus status.

The V gene is TRBV9, the J gene TRBJ1-2; 9 bases map to TRBD1. Sequencing was performed on PBMCs. The source of this sequence is a woman aged 18-29 years in good health and CMV-seropositive. The CDR3 region has the DNA TGTGCCAGCAGCGTTAGACCGGGACAGGGCGGATCTGGCTACACCTTC. It is translated as CASSVRPGQGGSGYTF.